Listed below are T cell receptor beta chains from one sample, sequenced in a study of cytomegalovirus exposure and HLA in healthy donors. Assay: immunoSEQ multiplex PCR; the TCRdb copy retains only in-frame clones and omits some. The sample comprises over 150,000 clones, around 77% of which are singletons, and approximately 1.4% rests with the top ten. The sequencing sample was made of PBMCs. These receptors all stem from a man aged 55 to 70 in good health and CMV-seronegative. The CDR3 runs from the conserved cysteine through the conserved F or W. A D gene is named only where the DNA matches it firmly. Not all rows give a size; the values are once, few, many and, for expanded clones, a class.

>-|-|TRBV6-1|TRBJ1-4
CASSEGGANEKLFF
TGTGCCAGCAGTGAAGGGGGGGCTAATGAAAAACTGTTTTTT
>-|TRBD2|TRBV4-3|TRBJ2-1
CASSPTSGRSEQFF
TGCGCCAGCAGCCCCACTAGCGGGAGGTCCGAGCAGTTCTTC
>-|TRBD2|TRBV5-6|TRBJ2-1
CASSRGLAGVSDEQFF
TGTGCCAGCAGCCGCGGACTAGCGGGAGTTAGCGATGAGCAGTTCTTC
>-|-|TRBV7-2|TRBJ1-1
CASSFQINTEAFF
TGTGCCAGCAGCTTCCAGATAAACACTGAAGCTTTCTTT
>-|TRBD1|TRBV28|TRBJ2-7
CASRTGGGGGSYEQYF
TGTGCCTCTCGGACAGGGGGAGGCGGGGGTTCCTACGAGCAGTACTTC
>-|-|TRBV7-2|TRBJ2-1
CASSLGGTYNEQFF
TGTGCCAGCAGCTTAGGGGGCACCTACAATGAGCAGTTCTTC
>once|-|TRBV10-3|TRBJ2-1
CAISKGGGGPHNEQFF
TGTGCCATCAGTAAGGGTGGGGGGGGCCCCCACAATGAGCAGTTCTTC
>-|-|TRBV28|TRBJ1-2
CASSRGGGRHGYTF
TGTGCCAGCAGCCGAGGGGGGGGGCGACATGGCTACACCTTC
>-|-|TRBV28|TRBJ2-3
CASSLVPGTLVDTQYF
TGTGCCAGCAGTTTGGTTCCCGGGACTTTGGTGGATACGCAGTATTTT
>once|-|TRBV27|TRBJ2-2
CASRGTGHTGELFF
TGTGCCAGCAGGGGGACTGGGCACACCGGGGAGCTGTTTTTT
>-|TRBD1|TRBV18|TRBJ1-2
CASSNTGESGYTF
TGTGCCAGCTCGAACACAGGGGAGTCGGGCTACACCTTC
>-|-|TRBV4-2|TRBJ1-1
CASSQDRGGNTEAFF
TGTGCCAGCAGCCAAGATCGGGGAGGGAACACTGAAGCTTTCTTT
>-|-|TRBV28|TRBJ1-3
CASRPDRVSGNTIYF
TGTGCCAGCAGACCCGACAGAGTCTCTGGAAACACCATATATTTT
>-|-|TRBV19|TRBJ1-2
CASSPLDRFGYTF
TGTGCCAGTAGTCCCCTAGACCGGTTTGGCTACACCTTC
>few|TRBD2|TRBV10-3|TRBJ2-7
CAISEKDLAGGSYEQYF
TGTGCCATCAGTGAGAAGGACCTAGCGGGAGGCTCCTACGAGCAGTACTTC
>-|TRBD2|TRBV7-9|TRBJ2-3
CSSSPTPLIAGDTDTQYF
TGTTCCAGCAGCCCCACCCCGTTGATAGCGGGGGATACAGATACGCAGTATTTT
>-|-|TRBV15|TRBJ1-1
CATSRDGRGAFF
TGTGCCACCAGCAGAGATGGGAGGGGAGCTTTCTTT
>-|TRBD2|TRBV14|TRBJ2-7
CASSLTGLAGLTEQYF
TGTGCCAGCAGCCTTACGGGACTAGCGGGACTGACCGAGCAGTACTTC
>-|TRBD1|TRBV7-8|TRBJ1-5
CASQGTGRRQPQHF
TGTGCCAGCCAAGGGACAGGGAGGAGGCAGCCCCAGCATTTT
>-|-|TRBV27|TRBJ1-1
CASNRLTQPTEAFF
TGTGCCAGCAATCGATTGACACAACCCACTGAAGCTTTCTTT
>-|-|TRBV30|TRBJ2-7
CAWSVPRQASYEQYF
TGTGCCTGGAGTGTACCCCGACAGGCCTCCTACGAGCAGTACTTC
>-|TRBD2|TRBV28|TRBJ2-3
CAGSGARASTDTQYF
TGTGCCGGTAGCGGGGCCCGTGCTAGCACAGATACGCAGTATTTT
>few|-|TRBV11-3|TRBJ2-2
CASSLDGTRTGELFF
TGTGCCAGCAGCTTAGACGGGACACGCACCGGGGAGCTGTTTTTT
>few|TRBD2|TRBV4-2|TRBJ2-5
CASSPRGGLAGETQYF
TGTGCCAGCAGCCCTCGCGGAGGCCTAGCGGGAGAGACCCAGTACTTC
>-|-|TRBV7-2|TRBJ2-7
CASSLEGGGMKEQYF
TGTGCCAGCAGCTTAGAGGGAGGAGGGATGAAAGAGCAGTACTTC
>-|-|TRBV9|TRBJ2-3
CASSPTPLSTDTQYF
TGTGCCAGCAGCCCTACTCCCCTCAGCACAGATACGCAGTATTTT
>-|-|TRBV12-5|TRBJ1-3
CASGLEPGGLIYF
TGTGCTAGTGGTTTGGAGCCGGGAGGACTCATATATTTT
>-|TRBD1|TRBV29-1|TRBJ2-7
CSAREGTGGGYEQYF
TGCAGCGCCCGGGAGGGGACAGGGGGGGGCTACGAGCAGTACTTC
>once|-|TRBV27|TRBJ2-7
CASGRDFSYEQYF
TGTGCCAGCGGTCGGGATTTCTCCTACGAGCAGTACTTC
>-|TRBD1|TRBV18|TRBJ1-2
CASSPTGGADYGYTF
TGTGCCAGCTCACCAACAGGGGGCGCTGACTATGGCTACACCTTC
>-|-|TRBV7-2|TRBJ2-1
CASSLASGPYNEQFF
TGTGCCAGCAGCTTAGCTAGCGGTCCCTACAATGAGCAGTTCTTC
>once|TRBD2|TRBV6-1|TRBJ2-3
CASWTGGPGTDTQYF
TGTGCCAGCTGGACGGGGGGGCCAGGCACAGATACGCAGTATTTT
>-|TRBD1|TRBV20-1|TRBJ2-5
CSPRGETQYF
TGCAGCCCCAGGGGGGAGACCCAGTACTTC
>-|-|TRBV4-2|TRBJ1-6
CASSQGADSPLHF
TGTGCCAGCAGCCAAGGGGCTGATTCACCCCTCCACTTT
>-|-|TRBV27|TRBJ2-5
CASSLSHGQETQYF
TGTGCCAGCAGTTTATCCCACGGCCAAGAGACCCAGTACTTC
>-|-|TRBV15|TRBJ2-1
CATSRDRGAVSYNEQFF
TGTGCCACCAGCAGAGATCGGGGGGCAGTCTCCTACAATGAGCAGTTCTTC
>-|-|TRBV7-2|TRBJ1-2
CASSLGTAGYTF
TGTGCCAGCAGCTTAGGGACAGCGGGCTACACCTTC
>few|-|TRBV10-2|TRBJ2-3
CASSDLGTSTDTQYF
TGCGCCAGCAGTGACCTCGGGACTAGCACAGATACGCAGTATTTT
>-|TRBD2|TRBV9|TRBJ2-1
CASSFRLAGYNEQFF
TGTGCCAGCAGCTTCCGACTAGCGGGCTACAATGAGCAGTTCTTC
>-|-|TRBV5-1|TRBJ1-6
CASSKQGHLDPYSPLHF
TGCGCCAGCAGCAAGCAGGGGCATCTTGATCCGTATTCACCCCTCCACTTT
>-|-|TRBV2|TRBJ2-7
CASSVRGEEEYF
TGTGCCAGCAGTGTCAGAGGAGAGGAGGAGTACTTC